Below are 11 T cell receptor beta chains sequenced from a single sample in a study of CD8 T cells in ankylosing spondylitis. Broader study findings: One TCR beta motif, made up of eight or nine highly homologous variants, appeared characteristic of ankylosing spondylitis blood.

These receptors have no known antigen. From the 5' RACE reads, TCRdb called clonotypes with MiXCR, one entry per CDR3 protein. Of about 210,000 distinct CDR3 sequences listed, 7% to 8% are singletons. What was sequenced was blood, either unsorted or a sorted T cell fraction (not recorded which). The receptors shown here come from a male donor with ankylosing spondylitis.

The sample holds many counts of this clonotype. The chain is built from TRBV4-3 and TRBJ1-1; D possibly corresponds to TRBD1 (5 bases). V lost 4 bases and J lost 3, with 15 bases in between. Germline assignment: CDR1 LGHNA and CDR2 YSLEER. There are 15 residues in the CDR3. The DNA of the CDR3 is TGCGCCAGCAGCCCCGATTGGGGCGGACACACTGAAGCTTTCTTT. It yields the protein CASSPDWGGHTEAFF.

This clonotype occurred a few times. The chain combines TRBV2 with TRBJ2-7; 11 bases line up with TRBD1. The germline V gene encodes CDR1 SNHLY and CDR2 FYNNEI. The length of the CDR3 is 17 residues. The ends lost 6 bases at V and 2 bases at J; junction bases unmatched: 12. CDR3 sequence: CASSDARPGQGAYEQYF. The CDR3 nucleotides are TGTGCCAGCAGCGATGCCCGCCCGGGACAGGGGGCCTACGAGCAGTACTTC.

This clonotype was recorded many times. J is TRBJ1-2 and V is TRBV27; D ambiguous. Germline-derived CDR1 and CDR2 are MNHEY and SMNVEV (reference sequence). This CDR3 is built from 15 residues. V gave up 6 bases and J gave up 5 bases, with 19 bases separating them. CDR3 in amino acids: CASSPLQSPYYGYTF. Here the CDR3 DNA reads TGTGCCAGCAGCCCTTTACAGTCACCCTATTATGGCTACACCTTC.

This clonotype was counted ten times or more. The J gene is TRBJ2-2, the V gene TRBV5-6, with a possible D match to TRBD2 (6 bases). Trimming left V 1 base short and J 1 base short, with 8 bases between. CDR3 length equals 15 residues. Germline V CDR1 and CDR2: SGHDT, YYEEEE. The CDR3 sequence: CASSLRRENTGELFF. CDR3 sequence (DNA): TGTGCCAGCAGCTTGCGGCGGGAGAACACCGGGGAGCTGTTTTTT. The full variable domain, rest sourced from reference TRBV5-6 and TRBJ2-2, is DAGVTQSPTHLIKTRGQQVTLRCSPKSGHDTVSWYQQALGQGPQFIFQYYEEEERQRGNFPDRFSGHQFPNYSSELNVNALLLGDSALYLCASSLRRENTGELFFGEGSRLTVL.

Ten or more counts support this clonotype. The chain combines TRBV24-1 with TRBJ2-7; 10 nucleotides agree with TRBD1. Germline V CDR1 and CDR2: KGHDR, SFDVKD. The trim removed 7 bases at V and 3 bases at J, leaving 5 bases unmatched. The CDR3 extends over 14 amino acids. The DNA for the CDR3 is TGTGCCACCAGGGGACAGGGGAATAACTACGAGCAGTACTTC. Encoded protein: CATRGQGNNYEQYF.

The chain links TRBV6-6 to TRBJ1-1, with 8 bases aligning to TRBD1. The J segment lost 9 bases and the V segment lost 5 bases, leaving 5 bases of the junction unmatched. The germline V gene has CDR1 MNHNY and CDR2 SVGAGI (reference sequence). The CDR3 is 12 amino acids. The CDR3 coding sequence is TGTGCCAGCAGTCGAAGGGACAGGAAAGCTTTCTTT. As protein: CASSRRDRKAFF.

The chain carries TRBV10-3 and TRBJ2-3, with TRBD2 matching over 7 bases. The germline CDR1 and CDR2 sequences are ENHRY and SYGVKD. This CDR3 is built from 14 residues. V shed 3 bases and J 2 bases; nucleotides not matched to a gene: 2. The CDR3 is CAISDRDYTDTQYF. CDR3 nucleotides: TGTGCCATCAGTGACCGGGACTACACAGATACGCAGTATTTT.

This clonotype was seen at least ten times. The chain has TRBV7-8 and TRBJ2-7, with D perhaps being TRBD1 or TRBD2 (6 bases each). With 4 bases removed from V and 6 bases from J, the gap between germline ends came to 13 bases. CDR3 size: 13 residues. Germline assignment: CDR1 SGHVS and CDR2 FQNEAQ. This CDR3 is CASSYIGGGEQYF. Here the CDR3 DNA reads TGTGCCAGCAGCTACATAGGGGGAGGCGAGCAGTACTTC.

This clonotype turned up a few times. The gene calls are TRBV28 and TRBJ2-5; D perhaps matches TRBD1 (6 bases). Germline V lookup: CDR1 MDHEN, CDR2 SYDVKM. Between the trimmed V and J ends, which lost 1 base and 5 bases, there was a span of 14 bases. The length of the CDR3 is 15 residues. The CDR3 region is CASSLSSGVRETQYF. The CDR3, as DNA: TGTGCCAGCAGTTTATCCTCAGGGGTCCGGGAGACCCAGTACTTC.

A few counts support this clonotype. This sequence joins TRBV4-1 and TRBJ2-7, with D perhaps being TRBD1 or TRBD2 (5 bases each). V dropped 4 bases and J dropped 5 bases, with 15 bases sitting between them. Germline V gives CDR1 MGHRA, CDR2 YSYEKL. This CDR3 spans 14 amino acids. This CDR3 is CASSPRGRVDEQYF. In DNA form, the CDR3 reads TGCGCCAGCAGCCCTCGGGGCAGGGTCGACGAGCAGTACTTC.

This clonotype was counted between two and nine times. The J gene is TRBJ2-1, the V gene TRBV27; 13 bases are a match to TRBD2. The CDR3 sequence is 15 residues long. The germline gives CDR1 MNHEY, CDR2 SMNVEV (reference sequence). Trimming cost V 4 bases and J 12 bases; bases outside gene matches: 9. Here the CDR3 DNA reads TGTGCCAGCAGTTACTGGACTAGCGGGAGTGTGGGGCAGTTCTTC. As protein: CASSYWTSGSVGQFF.